The next 20 T cell receptor beta chains were all read from a single sample in a study of blood T cell repertoires in COVID-19. Using immunoSEQ multiplex PCR, the repertoire was profiled, and TCRdb retains in-frame clones only, with some absent. Of around 120,000 clones in the sample, about 87% are singletons; the top ten hold almost 30%. Sequencing used peripheral blood. The receptors stem from a woman between 65 and 79 years old with acute or convalescent COVID-19.

V and J are TRBV6-5 and TRBJ2-7; D is uncertain. Per germline, CDR1 MNHEY and CDR2 SVGAGI. Trimming took off 2 bases at V and 1 base at J, with 6 bases between the two ends. This CDR3 has 13 residues. The CDR3 DNA reads TGTGCCAGCAGTTACGGAGTGTCCTACGAGCAGTACTTC. It yields the protein CASSYGVSYEQYF.

V is TRBV11-3 and J is TRBJ2-7; D perhaps matches TRBD1 (6 bases). This CDR3 spans 16 amino acids. Deletions cut 0 bases from V and 0 bases from J, with 12 bases between. Germline V gene data show CDR1 as SGHNT and CDR2 as YENEEA. The CDR3 nucleotides read TGTGCCAGCAGCTTAGATACAGGGTTAAGCTCCTACGAGCAGTACTTC. Protein: CASSLDTGLSSYEQYF.

V and J are TRBV5-1 and TRBJ1-1; no definite D call. V lost 5 bases and J 1 base, leaving 12 bases between the germline ends. In germline, CDR1 is SGHRS, CDR2 YFSETQ. The length of the CDR3 is 14 residues. The CDR3 DNA sequence: TGCGCCAGCAGACAAACACCGGGGAACACTGAAGCTTTCTTT. Protein: CASRQTPGNTEAFF.

V usage is TRBV11-2 and J usage is TRBJ2-7, with TRBD1 as a possible D gene (5 bases). Germline V gene lookup returns CDR1 SGHAT and CDR2 FQNNGV. Trimming cost V 0 bases and J 0 bases, with 18 bases left between them. The CDR3 sequence is 18 residues long. The DNA for the CDR3 is TGTGCCAGCAGCTTAGATGACTTGGGGCGATCCCACTCCTACGAGCAGTACTTC. It encodes CASSLDDLGRSHSYEQYF. Full variable domain (outside the CDR3, taken from reference TRBV11-2 and TRBJ2-7): EAGVAQSPRYKIIEKRQSVAFWCNPISGHATLYWYQQILGQGPKLLIQFQNNGVVDDSQLPKDRFSAERLKGVDSTLKIQPAKLEDSAVYLCASSLDDLGRSHSYEQYFGPGTRLTVT.

The chain uses TRBV19 and TRBJ1-2; D uncertain. Germline V gene data show CDR1 as LNHDA and CDR2 as SQIVND (reference sequence). The CDR3 sequence is 14 residues long. Trimming took off 3 bases at V and 6 bases at J, with 14 bases between the two ends. CDR3: CASSIYPEAHGYTF. The CDR3 DNA follows: TGTGCCAGTAGTATTTATCCTGAAGCTCATGGCTACACCTTC.

This chain connects TRBV28 to TRBJ1-2; D possibly corresponds to TRBD1 (6 bases). Germline CDR1 is MDHEN and CDR2 is SYDVKM. The CDR3 length is 18 residues. The V and J ends lost 5 bases and 4 bases respectively, with 26 bases between them. Written as DNA, the CDR3 is TGTGCCAGCAGTCCCCTTCTCGTCGGGGGGCGGATGGGCTATGGCTACACCTTC. Protein: CASSPLLVGGRMGYGYTF.

This chain links TRBV7-8 with TRBJ2-7; tentatively, D is TRBD1 (5 bases). Germline CDR1 is SGHVS and CDR2 is FQNEAQ. The CDR3 has 12 residues. V dropped 4 bases and J dropped 2 bases, with 6 bases sitting between them. The CDR3 loop reads CASSSDTYEQYF. CDR3 in DNA: TGTGCCAGCAGCTCGGACACCTACGAGCAGTACTTC. Variable domain in full (rest from reference TRBV7-8 and TRBJ2-7): GAGVSQSPRYKVAKRGQDVALRCDPISGHVSLFWYQQALGQGPEFLTYFQNEAQLDKSGLPSDRFFAERPEGSVSTLKIQRTQQEDSAVYLCASSSDTYEQYFGPGTRLTVT.

This clone was seen once. The rearrangement uses TRBV28 and TRBJ1-5; 8 nucleotides agree with TRBD1. The CDR3 consists of 14 residues. CDR1 and CDR2 from the germline V gene are MDHEN and SYDVKM. V gave up 6 bases and J gave up 6 bases; unmatched junction bases: 7. The CDR3 DNA reads TGTGCCAGCAGCCCGGACAGGGTTGGTCAGCCCCAGCATTTT. Its translation is CASSPDRVGQPQHF.

The chain uses TRBV19 and TRBJ1-5; D possibly corresponds to TRBD1 (5 bases). Trimming cost V 6 bases and J 4 bases, with 13 bases left between them. CDR1 is LNHDA and CDR2 is SQIVND in the germline V gene (reference sequence). CDR3 size: 14 residues. The DNA for the CDR3 is TGTGCCAGTAGATGGGGCAGTGCGAATCAGCCCCAGCATTTT. The encoded protein is CASRWGSANQPQHF.

A single count supports this clone. This chain connects TRBV28 to TRBJ2-1, with unresolved D. The CDR3 is 15 amino acids. Germline V CDR1 and CDR2: MDHEN, SYDVKM. The V gene lost 1 base and the J gene lost 9 bases, with 16 bases spanning the gap. DNA of the CDR3: TGTGCCAGCAGTTTATTTGTCCAATACTACGGTGAGCAGTTCTTC. The encoded protein is CASSLFVQYYGEQFF.

V usage is TRBV7-2 and J usage is TRBJ1-5, with D hard to call. Per the germline V gene, CDR1 is SGHTA and CDR2 is FQGNSA. The germline V and J ends were trimmed by 1 base and 4 bases, with 5 bases remaining between them. This CDR3 region has 13 residues. The CDR3 DNA is TGTGCCAGCAGCTTAGGGCAAAATCAGCCCCAGCATTTT. Amino acids: CASSLGQNQPQHF. Filled out from reference TRBV7-2 and TRBJ1-5, the complete variable domain reads GAGVSQSPSNKVTEKGKDVELRCDPISGHTALYWYRQSLGQGLEFLIYFQGNSAPDKSGLPSDRFSAERTGGSVSTLTIQRTQQEDSAVYLCASSLGQNQPQHFGDGTRLSIL.

This chain links TRBV11-2 with TRBJ2-1; a possible D gene is TRBD1 (5 bases). Germline-derived CDR1 and CDR2 are SGHAT and FQNNGV. Trimming took 5 bases from V and 9 from J, leaving 17 bases between them. The CDR3 covers 14 residues. The CDR3 DNA reads as TGTGCCAGCAGCCCCAGCCAGGGTGTAGGTGAGCAGTTCTTC. Protein: CASSPSQGVGEQFF.

This rearrangement joins TRBV28 to TRBJ2-1, with 9 nucleotides matching TRBD2. V trimming: 5 bases; J trimming: 6 bases; junction bases outside the gene matches: 17. The CDR3 runs to 18 residues. Germline-derived CDR1 and CDR2 are MDHEN and SYDVKM. DNA of the CDR3: TGTGCCAGCAGTCCACCCTTGCGGGGAGCGGGGGGAAGCAATGAGCAGTTCTTC. Amino acids: CASSPPLRGAGGSNEQFF.

V usage is TRBV6-5 and J usage is TRBJ2-5, with 8 nucleotides matching TRBD1. Germline V gives CDR1 MNHEY, CDR2 SVGAGI. V lost 7 bases to trimming and J lost 4 bases; unmatched junction nucleotides: 11. This CDR3 region has 15 residues. The CDR3 nucleotides read TGTGCCAGCACCGACAGGGGCACCTGGGGAGAGACCCAGTACTTC. The encoded protein is CASTDRGTWGETQYF.

The rearrangement uses TRBV13 and TRBJ2-7; no firm D call. Germline V gene data show CDR1 as PRHDT and CDR2 as FYEKMQ (reference sequence). The V and J ends lost 5 bases and 2 bases respectively, with 13 bases between them. This CDR3 is built from 14 residues. CDR3 loop: CASSPGFSAYEQYF. DNA of the CDR3: TGTGCCAGCAGCCCCGGTTTTTCCGCCTACGAGCAGTACTTC. Combining the CDR3 with reference TRBV13 and TRBJ2-7 gives the whole variable domain AAGVIQSPRHLIKEKRETATLKCYPIPRHDTVYWYQQGPGQDPQFLISFYEKMQSDKGSIPDRFSAQQFSDYHSELNMSSLELGDSALYFCASSPGFSAYEQYFGPGTRLTVT.

The rearrangement joins TRBV6-5 to TRBJ1-5; D remains ambiguous. Germline V gene lookup returns CDR1 MNHEY and CDR2 SVGAGI. This CDR3 spans 13 amino acids. The germline V and J ends were trimmed by 2 bases and 5 bases, with 7 bases remaining between them. The chain's CDR3 is CASSYERDQPQHF. CDR3 coding DNA: TGTGCCAGCAGTTACGAGCGTGATCAGCCCCAGCATTTT.

The CDR3 reads CASSLFTPEDEAFF. As DNA, the CDR3 is TGTGCCAGCAGCTTATTTACACCCGAAGATGAAGCTTTCTTT. The V gene is TRBV7-9, the J gene TRBJ1-1; no clear D. Germline V gives CDR1 SEHNR, CDR2 FQNEAQ (reference sequence). The CDR3 sequence is 14 residues long. V lost 2 bases to trimming and J lost 7 bases, with 14 bases between them.

The chain combines TRBV3-1 (or the pseudogene TRBV3-2) with TRBJ2-2; 9 bases map to TRBD2. Trimming at V came to 1 base and at J to 5 bases, leaving 14 bases not matched to a gene. The CDR3 totals 19 residues. Germline CDR1 reads LGHDT; CDR2 reads YNNKEL (reference sequence). The CDR3 sequence is CASSQGLAGEHSGTGELFF. CDR3 sequence (DNA): TGTGCCAGCAGCCAAGGGTTAGCGGGGGAACATTCGGGGACCGGGGAGCTGTTTTTT.

J is TRBJ2-5 and V is TRBV6-5, with a possible D match to TRBD2 (6 bases). The CDR3 consists of 13 residues. V was shortened by 5 bases and J by 6 bases, with 13 bases between the two germline ends. Germline V gene sequence: CDR1 MNHEY, CDR2 SVGAGI. The CDR3 loop reads CASSPGLPKTQYF. The CDR3 DNA reads TGTGCCAGCAGTCCGGGACTCCCGAAGACCCAGTACTTC.

The V call is TRBV30, the J call TRBJ1-2; D is possibly TRBD1 (6 bases). The CDR3 length is 14 residues. Germline-derived CDR1 and CDR2 are GTSNPN and SVGIG (reference sequence). V lost 3 bases to trimming and J lost 8 bases, with 19 bases between them. The CDR3 DNA follows: TGTGCCTGGAGCGACATGACAGGACCCTTCGGCTACACCTTC. Its translation is CAWSDMTGPFGYTF.